This T cell receptor (beta chain) was found in a study of CD8 T cells in ankylosing spondylitis. CDR3 length: 16 amino acids. Trimming at V came to 2 bases and at J to 3 bases, leaving 3 bases not matched to a gene. Germline V lookup: CDR1 MNHEY, CDR2 SVGAGI. A single record per CDR3 protein comes from TCRdb applying MiXCR to the 5' RACE reads. The profile covers a few hundred thousand distinct CDR3 sequences, with about 20% appearing a single time and 13% taken by the ten largest. This chain links TRBV6-5 with TRBJ2-5; 13 nucleotides align to TRBD2. Input material: blood, either unsorted or a sorted T cell fraction (not recorded which). The TCR comes from a male donor with ankylosing spondylitis or in good health (not recorded which). CDR3 nucleotide sequence: TGTGCCAGCAGTTACGGACTAGCGGGAGAAAAAGAGACCCAGTACTTC. This encodes CASSYGLAGEKETQYF.